Each of the 5 T cell receptor beta chains below was sequenced from the same sample in a study of blood T cell repertoires in COVID-19. Assay: immunoSEQ multiplex PCR; the TCRdb copy retains only in-frame clones and omits some. The table shows under 300,000 clones, with approximately 80% occurring only once. The sample comprised peripheral blood. The receptors originated from a man aged 40-49 years who had recovered from COVID-19.

The chain uses TRBV18 and TRBJ2-1, with a possible D match to TRBD1 (6 bases). Germline V gene data show CDR1 as KGHSH and CDR2 as LQKENI. V was cut by 6 bases and J by 5 bases, with 11 bases left in between. This CDR3 is built from 13 residues. The CDR3 bases are TGTGCCAGCTCTCAGGGACACAACAATGAGCAGTTCTTC. It codes for CASSQGHNNEQFF.

The chain carries TRBV18 and TRBJ2-3, with TRBD2 matching over 11 bases. CDR1 is KGHSH and CDR2 is LQKENI in the germline V gene. Trimming removed 1 base from V and 3 bases from J; junction bases left unmatched: 0. The CDR3 is 15 residues long. The CDR3 region has the DNA TGTGCCAGCTCACCACTAGCGGGGGGGACAGATACGCAGTATTTT. It is translated as CASSPLAGGTDTQYF.

The J gene is TRBJ2-1, the V gene TRBV12-3 or TRBV12-4; 8 bases align to TRBD2. The CDR3 is made up of 13 amino acids. The V segment lost 10 bases and the J segment 7 bases; nucleotides outside the gene matches: 9. The CDR3 protein is CATQRPGGNEQFF. The CDR3 DNA is TGTGCCACCCAGCGGCCGGGAGGGAATGAGCAGTTCTTC.

V usage is TRBV19 and J usage is TRBJ2-3; D unresolved. Germline V lookup: CDR1 LNHDA, CDR2 SQIVND (reference sequence). With 6 bases removed from V and 2 bases from J, the gap between germline ends came to 12 bases. The CDR3 sequence is 14 residues long. CDR3 DNA: TGTGCCAGTAGCGTTTCCGGGTCCACAGATACGCAGTATTTT. Translation: CASSVSGSTDTQYF.

CDR3 nucleotide sequence: TGTGCCAGCAGCTTAGGCGGCCCGAAAGAGACCCAGTACTTC. Its protein product is CASSLGGPKETQYF. The chain carries TRBV7-2 and TRBJ2-5; no definite D call. Looked up from germline, CDR1 is SGHTA and CDR2 is FQGNSA. The germline V and J ends were trimmed by 1 base and 3 bases, with 9 bases remaining between them. The CDR3 has 14 amino acids.